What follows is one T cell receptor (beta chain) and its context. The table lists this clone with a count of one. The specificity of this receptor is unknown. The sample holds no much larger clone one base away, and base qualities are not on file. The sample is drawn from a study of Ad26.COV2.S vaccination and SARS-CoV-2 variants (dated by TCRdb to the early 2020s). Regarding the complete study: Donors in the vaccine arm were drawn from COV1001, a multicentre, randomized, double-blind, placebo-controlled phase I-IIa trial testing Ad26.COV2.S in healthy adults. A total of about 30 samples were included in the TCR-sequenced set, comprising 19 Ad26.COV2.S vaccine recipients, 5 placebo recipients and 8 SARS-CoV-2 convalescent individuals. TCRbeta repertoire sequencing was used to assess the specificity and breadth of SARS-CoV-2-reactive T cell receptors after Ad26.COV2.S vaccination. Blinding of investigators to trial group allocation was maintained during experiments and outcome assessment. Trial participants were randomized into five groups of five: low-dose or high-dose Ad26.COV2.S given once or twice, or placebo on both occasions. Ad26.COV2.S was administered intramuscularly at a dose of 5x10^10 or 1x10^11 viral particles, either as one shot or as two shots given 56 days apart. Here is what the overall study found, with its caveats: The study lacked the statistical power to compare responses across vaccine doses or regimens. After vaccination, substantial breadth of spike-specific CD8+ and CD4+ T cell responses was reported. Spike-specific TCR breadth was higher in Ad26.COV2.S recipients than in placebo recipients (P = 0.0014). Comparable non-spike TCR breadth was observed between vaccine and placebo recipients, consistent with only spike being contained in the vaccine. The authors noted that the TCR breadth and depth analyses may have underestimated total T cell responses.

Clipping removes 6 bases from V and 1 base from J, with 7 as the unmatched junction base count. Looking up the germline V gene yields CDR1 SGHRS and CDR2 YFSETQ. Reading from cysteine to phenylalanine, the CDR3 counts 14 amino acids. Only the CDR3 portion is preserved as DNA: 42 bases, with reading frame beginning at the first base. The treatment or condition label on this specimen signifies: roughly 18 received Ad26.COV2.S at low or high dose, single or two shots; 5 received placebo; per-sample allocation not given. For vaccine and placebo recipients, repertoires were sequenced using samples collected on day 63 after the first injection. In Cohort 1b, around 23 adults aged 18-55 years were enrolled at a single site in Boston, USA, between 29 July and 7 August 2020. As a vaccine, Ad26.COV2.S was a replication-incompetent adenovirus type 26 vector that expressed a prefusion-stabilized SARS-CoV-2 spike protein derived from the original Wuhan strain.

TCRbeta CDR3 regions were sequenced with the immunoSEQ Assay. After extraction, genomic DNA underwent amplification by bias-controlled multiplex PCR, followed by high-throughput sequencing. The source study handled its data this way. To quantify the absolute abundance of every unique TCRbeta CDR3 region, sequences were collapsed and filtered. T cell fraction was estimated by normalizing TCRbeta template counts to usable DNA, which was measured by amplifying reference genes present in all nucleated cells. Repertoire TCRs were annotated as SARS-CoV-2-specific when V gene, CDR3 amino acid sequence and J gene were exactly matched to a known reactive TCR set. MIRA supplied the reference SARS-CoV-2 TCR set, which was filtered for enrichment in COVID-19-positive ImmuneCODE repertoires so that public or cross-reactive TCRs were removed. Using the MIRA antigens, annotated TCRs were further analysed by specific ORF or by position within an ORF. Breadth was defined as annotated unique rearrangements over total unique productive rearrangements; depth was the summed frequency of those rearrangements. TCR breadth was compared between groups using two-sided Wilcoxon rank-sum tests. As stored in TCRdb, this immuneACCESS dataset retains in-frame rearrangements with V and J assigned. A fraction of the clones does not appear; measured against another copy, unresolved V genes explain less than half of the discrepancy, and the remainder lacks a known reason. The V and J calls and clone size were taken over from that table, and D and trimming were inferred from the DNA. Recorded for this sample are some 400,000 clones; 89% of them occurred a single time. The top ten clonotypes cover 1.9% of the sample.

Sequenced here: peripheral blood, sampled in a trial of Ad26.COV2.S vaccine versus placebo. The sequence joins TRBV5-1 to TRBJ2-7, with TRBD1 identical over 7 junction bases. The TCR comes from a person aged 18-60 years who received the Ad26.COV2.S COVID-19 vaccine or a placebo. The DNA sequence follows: TGCGCCAGCACCCAACAGACAGGGTCCTACGAGCAGTACTTC. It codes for CASTQQTGSYEQYF.